The 25 T cell receptor beta chains presented below share a single source sample, sequenced in a study of beta chain features in type 1 diabetes. Study-wide results and caveats: Among all four CD4+ subsets, Type 1 diabetes patients had TCRB CDR3s that were moderately but significantly shorter.

The study reverse transcribed the entire isolated RNA, so it sequenced expressed TCRB transcripts. Repertoires were generated with immunoSEQ multiplex PCR, while TCRdb's copy carries only in-frame clones and drops some. The sample has 350,000 to 400,000 clones; around 13% are singletons. No antigen has been identified for these receptors. Specimen: naive CD4+ T cells from blood. These TCRs come from a woman aged 18-30 years with type 1 diabetes.

The sample holds a few counts of this clone. The chain employs TRBV4-1 and TRBJ2-1, with TRBD2 identical over 10 bases. J lost 4 bases, V lost 4 bases, and 10 bases had no gene match. The CDR3 sequence is 17 residues long. Germline V gene data show CDR1 as MGHRA and CDR2 as YSYEKL. CDR3 nucleotide sequence: TGCGCCAGCAGCCCCCGGGTAGCGGGAGGCCAATACAATGAGCAGTTCTTC. Protein sequence: CASSPRVAGGQYNEQFF.

The chain employs TRBV11-2 and TRBJ2-2, with 8 nucleotides matching TRBD1. Germline V gene sequence: CDR1 SGHAT, CDR2 FQNNGV. With 6 bases clipped from V and 0 bases from J, the junction kept 12 bases outside the gene matches. CDR3 length: 18 amino acids. The CDR3 DNA is TGTGCCAGCAGGCGATTAAGGGACAGGCCGGCGAACACCGGGGAGCTGTTTTTT. As protein: CASRRLRDRPANTGELFF.

Note on this clone: An end of the junction differs from the germline gene, which may be a read error. The chain joins TRBV18 to TRBJ1-2; D is unresolved. The CDR3 is 16 amino acids. In germline, CDR1 is KGHSH, CDR2 LQKENI. As DNA, the CDR3 is TGTGCCAGCTCCCCACTCGATCCAGCGGCTAACTATGGCTACACCTTC. Its translation is CASSPLDPAANYGYTF.

The chain has TRBV18 and TRBJ1-4; D unresolved. Deletions cut 6 bases from V and 5 bases from J, with 13 bases between. The CDR3 consists of 14 residues. Germline CDR1 and CDR2: KGHSH and LQKENI. This CDR3 is CASSRSGRNEKLFF. The CDR3 DNA is TGTGCCAGCTCCCGGTCGGGAAGGAATGAAAAACTGTTTTTT.

The J gene is TRBJ1-2, the V gene TRBV7-9, with 7 bases identical to TRBD1. This CDR3 comprises 15 residues. Per the germline V gene, CDR1 is SEHNR and CDR2 is FQNEAQ (reference sequence). J lost 4 bases, V lost 3 bases, and 8 bases had no gene match. The CDR3 here is CASSFAGQRIYGYTF. The CDR3 nucleotides read TGTGCCAGCAGCTTCGCGGGACAGAGGATCTATGGCTACACCTTC.

This clone was detected only a few times. The CDR3 DNA is TGTGCCAGTACAGGGGGCGGATTTCTAATGAGCTACGAGCAGTACTTC. It translates to CASTGGGFLMSYEQYF. This chain joins TRBV28 and TRBJ2-7, with 9 bases lining up with TRBD1. This CDR3 has 16 residues. Germline V lookup: CDR1 MDHEN, CDR2 SYDVKM. V shed 9 bases and J 3 bases; nucleotides not matched to a gene: 15.

The sample holds a few counts of this clone. The chain recombines TRBV25-1 with TRBJ1-5; the match to TRBD1 covers 8 bases. This CDR3 spans 14 amino acids. Germline values: CDR1 MGHDK, CDR2 SYGVNS. The V gene end was trimmed by 4 bases and the J gene end by 6 bases; junction bases not matched to a gene: 5. In DNA form, the CDR3 reads TGTGCCAGCAGTGGACAGGGGCACGGTCAGCCCCAGCATTTT. Translation: CASSGQGHGQPQHF.

This clone was seen only a few times. The gene calls are TRBV18 and TRBJ2-5; D not certain. Germline lookup yields CDR1 KGHSH and CDR2 LQKENI. Trimming removed 3 bases at V and 0 bases at J, with 11 bases between. The CDR3 extends over 15 amino acids. CDR3 sequence (DNA): TGTGCCAGCTCACCGCTAACGAGCGACCAAGAGACCCAGTACTTC. Protein sequence: CASSPLTSDQETQYF.

This clone was counted between two and nine times. The chain couples TRBV19 to TRBJ2-7, with TRBD1 as a possible D gene (5 bases). The CDR3 has 13 amino acids. V lost 1 base and J lost 7, with 11 bases in between. Germline loops: CDR1 LNHDA, CDR2 SQIVND (reference sequence). The CDR3 loop reads CASSIVPRGEQYF. The CDR3 DNA is TGTGCCAGTAGTATAGTCCCAAGGGGAGAGCAGTACTTC.

There are a few counts of this clone. J is TRBJ2-5 and V is TRBV7-2, with no clear D. V was trimmed by 2 bases and J by 1 base, leaving 5 bases between them. Germline V gene data show CDR1 as SGHTA and CDR2 as FQGNSA. This CDR3 is 13 amino acids long. Here the CDR3 DNA reads TGTGCCAGCAGCTTATCGCGCCAAGAGACCCAGTACTTC. It yields the protein CASSLSRQETQYF.

V usage is TRBV5-6 and J usage is TRBJ2-3; 7 bases fit TRBD2. The CDR3 runs to 12 residues. From germline, CDR1 is SGHDT and CDR2 YYEEEE. Losses at the gene ends were 3 bases for V and 5 bases for J; bases not matched to a gene: 0. CDR3 residues: CASSSGGDTQYF. CDR3 nucleotides: TGTGCCAGCAGCTCGGGGGGAGATACGCAGTATTTT.

This clone was counted a few times. The chain joins TRBV4-3 to TRBJ1-1; 9 positions agree with TRBD1. J was trimmed by 3 bases and V by 2 bases; bases with no gene match: 1. The CDR3 has 14 residues. The germline CDR1 and CDR2 sequences are LGHNA and YSLEER. The CDR3 DNA follows: TGCGCCAGCAGCCAAAGGGACAGGGACACTGAAGCTTTCTTT. This codes for CASSQRDRDTEAFF.

This clone occurred a few times. CDR3 DNA: TGTGCCAGCAGCTGGCCGCTAGCGGGAGAGGAGAATGAGCAGTTCTTC. This gives the protein CASSWPLAGEENEQFF. The chain links TRBV5-4 to TRBJ2-1; 10 bases fit TRBD2. Trimming removed 3 bases from V and 7 bases from J; junction bases left unmatched: 10. This CDR3 is 16 amino acids long. CDR1 and CDR2 from the germline V gene are SGHNT and YYREEE (reference sequence). Using reference TRBV5-4 and TRBJ2-1 for the parts outside the CDR3, the full variable domain is ETGVTQSPTHLIKTRGQQVTLRCSSQSGHNTVSWYQQALGQGPQFIFQYYREEENGRGNFPPRFSGLQFPNYSSELNVNALELDDSALYLCASSWPLAGEENEQFFGPGTRLTVL.

This clone was detected only a few times. V usage is TRBV29-1 and J usage is TRBJ2-3; TRBD1 aligns across 7 bases. The J segment lost 15 bases and the V segment lost 7 bases, leaving 16 bases of the junction unmatched. Germline loops: CDR1 SQVTM, CDR2 ANQGSEA. There are 12 residues in the CDR3. Here the CDR3 reads CSARNVGTANYF. CDR3 DNA: TGCAGCGCGAGAAATGTCGGGACAGCTAATTATTTT.

The CDR3 sequence: CASSTRTAGNTIYF. CDR3 sequence (DNA): TGTGCCAGCAGCACCCGGACAGCTGGAAACACCATATATTTT. The rearrangement joins TRBV9 to TRBJ1-3; possible D gene TRBD1, 6 bases. Trimming pared 4 bases from V and 2 bases from J, leaving 10 bases between. The CDR3 extends over 14 amino acids. Per germline, CDR1 SGDLS and CDR2 YYNGEE. Filled out from reference TRBV9 and TRBJ1-3, the complete variable domain reads DSGVTQTPKHLITATGQRVTLRCSPRSGDLSVYWYQQSLDQGLQFLIQYYNGEERAKGNILERFSAQQFPDLHSELNLSSLELGDSALYFCASSTRTAGNTIYFGEGSWLTVV.

This clone was counted a single time. The chain recombines TRBV7-2 with TRBJ2-1; 8 bases fit TRBD2. Germline trimming cut 5 bases from V and 8 bases from J; bases unmatched to any gene: 8. Germline CDR1 is SGHTA and CDR2 is FQGNSA. This CDR3 spans 14 amino acids. CDR3 nucleotide sequence: TGTGCCAGCAGCCCCCGGACTAGCAGGTATGAGCAGTTCTTC. This sequence encodes CASSPRTSRYEQFF.

The chain is built from TRBV10-3 and TRBJ2-3; 9 bases are shared with TRBD2. Germline V gives CDR1 ENHRY, CDR2 SYGVKD. The CDR3 is 12 residues long. The trim removed 11 bases at V and 2 bases at J, leaving 2 bases unmatched. The CDR3 nucleotides are TGTGCCGTAGCGGGGGCCACAGATACGCAGTATTTT. It translates to CAVAGATDTQYF.

This clone was picked up a small number of times. The rearrangement joins TRBV5-6 to TRBJ1-5; tentative D call: TRBD1 (5 bases). The V and J ends lost 3 bases and 2 bases respectively, with 15 bases between them. Germline V gives CDR1 SGHDT, CDR2 YYEEEE. The CDR3 is 16 residues long. The CDR3 loop is CASSSRAWRGNQPQHF. CDR3 in DNA: TGTGCCAGCAGCTCCAGGGCGTGGAGAGGCAATCAGCCCCAGCATTTT.

The genes are TRBV5-4 and TRBJ2-2, with TRBD1 identical over 7 bases. Germline trimming cut 7 bases from V and 6 bases from J; bases unmatched to any gene: 9. Germline V gives CDR1 SGHNT, CDR2 YYREEE (reference sequence). There are 14 residues in the CDR3. CDR3 sequence: CASHDRVTPGELFF. Here the CDR3 DNA reads TGTGCCAGCCACGACAGGGTGACTCCCGGGGAGCTGTTTTTT.

This clone was counted a few times. V usage is TRBV20-1 and J usage is TRBJ2-5, with no clear D. Trimming removed 4 bases at V and 9 bases at J, with 12 bases between. Looked up from germline, CDR1 is DFQATT and CDR2 is SNEGSKA (reference sequence). The CDR3 extends over 11 amino acids. CDR3 sequence (DNA): TGCAGTGCTATCACGGCCGCGGCCCAGTACTTC. Amino acids: CSAITAAAQYF.

This clone has only a few counts. The chain employs TRBV21-1 and TRBJ1-2; TRBD1 reflects the table's D call only, with no check against the DNA. TRBV21-1 is an annotated pseudogene. The CDR3 covers 14 residues. CDR3: CASSSRTGDYGYTF. The CDR3 DNA sequence: TGTGCCAGCAGCTCTCGGACAGGGGACTATGGCTACACCTTC.

The V gene is TRBV14, the J gene TRBJ2-7, with 11 positions matching TRBD2. The length of the CDR3 is 13 residues. CDR1 and CDR2 (germline): SGHDN, FVKESK. Unmatched junction bases numbered 3, after V lost 6 bases and J lost 5 bases. The CDR3 DNA sequence: TGTGCCAGCAGACTAGCGGGAGCCCACGAGCAGTACTTC. It encodes CASRLAGAHEQYF.

This clone has more than one count but fewer than ten. The chain recombines TRBV4-3 with TRBJ2-3, with a tentative D call TRBD2 (6 bases). The CDR3 has 16 amino acids. Germline V gives CDR1 LGHNA, CDR2 YSLEER. Trimming removed 6 bases from V and 6 bases from J, with 22 bases in between. CDR3 region: CASSPRLREIGDTQYF. The CDR3 coding sequence is TGCGCCAGCAGTCCGCGGTTACGGGAGATAGGGGATACGCAGTATTTT.

The sample holds a few counts of this clone. The V gene is TRBV15, the J gene TRBJ1-1; no clear D gene. The CDR3 is made up of 12 amino acids. The ends were cut back, 4 bases at V and 10 bases at J, with 13 bases in the middle. In germline, CDR1 is LNHNV, CDR2 YYDKDF (reference sequence). The CDR3 loop is CATSTPWERAFF. The CDR3 nucleotides are TGTGCCACCAGCACCCCATGGGAGAGAGCTTTCTTT.

This clone was counted only a few times. The chain is built from TRBV6-6 and TRBJ2-2; 10 nucleotides match TRBD2. CDR1 and CDR2 (germline): MNHNY, SVGAGI (reference sequence). This CDR3 has 15 amino acids. Trimming at V came to 7 bases and at J to 4 bases, leaving 6 bases not matched to a gene. CDR3 nucleotide sequence: TGTGCCAGCACCAAACTAGCGGGACCCACCGGGGAGCTGTTTTTT. Protein: CASTKLAGPTGELFF.